A single T cell receptor (beta chain) is shown here with its context. This clone was found once. Its binding antigen is unknown. Base qualities are not provided; no much larger clone lies one nucleotide away. The CDR3 regions of human TCRbeta chains were analyzed by immunosequencing. The original pipeline was this. TCRs in the repertoires were matched against a reference library of SARS-CoV-2-specific TCRs that had been generated with the MIRA antigen-specificity platform. Breadth meant the fraction of unique TCRs that were SARS-CoV-2-associated, whereas depth meant the fraction of total T cells that were SARS-CoV-2-associated. Using the MIRA data, each spike-specific TCR was assigned both to the spike region to which the TCR was reactive and to a CD4 or CD8 class. Log10-transformed breadth and depth values were compared by one-way ANOVA with Sidak's multiple comparisons tests. The source is immuneACCESS, and TCRdb retained only in-frame sequences with V and J called. Part of the clones is not carried over; for the studies checked, unresolved V genes explain less than half of this, and the remainder is unexplained. The V and J calls and the clone size are those of that table, but D and trimming were determined from the DNA. The sample includes tens of thousands of clones, with approximately 80% observed a single time. 15% to 20% of the sample belongs to the ten largest clones.

The data were taken from a study of T cell responses to AZD1222 COVID-19 vaccine (dated by TCRdb to 2020 to 2023). With regard to the full study: A total of under 250 trial participants underwent TCR sequencing, of whom some 200 had received two doses of AZD1222 and 26 had received two doses of the MenACWY control vaccine. Trial participants were enrolled by age into subgroups of 18-55, 56-69 and 70-plus years, and around 150, 28 and 57 TCR-sequenced participants, respectively, were included in these subgroups. General study outcomes and caveats: Conclusions about previously exposed vaccinees are limited, since just five or six AZD1222 recipients were seropositive for SARS-CoV-2 at baseline. A significant rise in spike-specific TCR breadth and depth was observed after two AZD1222 doses relative to day 0 and relative to MenACWY recipients. Most participants were white British and females outnumbered males, and the authors suggested that clonal diversity may have been underestimated. In the small 56-69-year group, the increase in depth fell short of significance, most likely because of low power. Reportedly, almost half of the unique spike-specific TCRs recognized epitopes lying outside the regions that are mutated in the B.1.351 and B.1.1.7 variants. CD4 TCRs associated with the vaccine covered the entire spike protein, and the dominant responses were in regions 160-218 and 743-854. Because no day 14 peak-response samples were available, repertoires were characterized only after the peak T cell response.

CDR1 and CDR2, per the germline V gene (reference sequence), are SGHNT and YYREEE. Inclusive of the bounding cysteine and phenylalanine, the CDR3 is 13 residues long. This entry keeps only the CDR3 DNA: 39 bases, framed from base 1. V loses 2 bases of germline sequence and J loses 5 bases, and the interval between the two ends is 11 bases. Read against the paper, the sample's time point label means: about 28 days (+/-7) after the second vaccine dose. Because spike-specific TCR depth and breadth did not differ between the two schedules, AZD1222 recipients who got a second dose at roughly 4 weeks were pooled with those who got a second dose at roughly 12 weeks. Vaccinee samples came from UK trials COV001 and COV002, including a single-blind randomized controlled phase 2/3 trial of AZD1222 (ChAdOx1 nCoV-19) in healthy adults. For TCRbeta chain sequencing, PBMC samples were collected from trial participants at day 0 and at day 28 after the second dose.

Sequencing was performed on peripheral blood, taken 28 days after the second AZD1222 dose. The sequence was obtained from an adult who received the AZD1222 COVID-19 vaccine. The chain employs TRBV5-4 and TRBJ2-7; the D region possibly corresponds to TRBD1 (6 bases align). The bases are TGTGCCAGCAGCTTTCCAAACAGGGACGAGCAGTACTTC. It is translated as CASSFPNRDEQYF.